What follows are 15 T cell receptor beta chains derived from one specimen sequenced in a study of long-term antiretroviral therapy in people with HIV. An immunoSEQ assay, version v3.0, was performed at survey level. This table comes from immunoSEQ multiplex PCR, and its TCRdb copy is limited to in-frame clones, with some not included. The sample lists tens of thousands of clones; over 85% were seen once. Sequencing used unsorted PBMCs, obtained approximately 6.5 years after starting antiretroviral therapy. Receptors were obtained from a woman between 40 and 55 years old with HIV.

V and J are TRBV1 and TRBJ1-1. TRBV1 is a recognized pseudogene. The CDR3 sequence is 13 residues long. CDR3 in DNA: TGCACCAGCAGCCAGAGGGGCGACACTGAAGCTTTCTTT. Encoded protein: CTSSQRGDTEAFF.

On this clone itself: One junction end does not reproduce the germline sequence, and a read error may be involved. The V and J genes are TRBV20-1 and TRBJ1-2; D is uncertain. Germline CDR1 reads DFQATT; CDR2 reads SNEGSKA (reference sequence). This CDR3 comprises 11 residues. The CDR3 region has the DNA TGCAGTGCTAGAGATAGGCTTCAGCTTCCCTTC. Translating it yields CSARDRLQLPF.

The V gene is TRBV12-5, the J gene TRBJ2-1; D uncertain. The CDR3 has 11 residues. Germline CDR1 reads LGHNT; CDR2 reads FRNRAP. V was pared by 3 bases and J by 9 bases, with 6 bases between. The DNA of the CDR3 is TGTGCTAGTGGTTTATCCGGTGAGCAGTTCTTC. Residues: CASGLSGEQFF.

This chain connects TRBV6-5 to TRBJ1-1; the D is unclear. Germline V CDR1 and CDR2: MNHEY, SVGAGI. This CDR3 region has 13 residues. The V gene lost 7 bases and the J gene lost 4 bases, with 13 bases spanning the gap. CDR3 nucleotide sequence: TGTGCCAGCAATGTGGGCCGGGGCACTGAAGCTTTCTTT. Translating gives CASNVGRGTEAFF.

The gene calls are TRBV5-8 and TRBJ1-2; 10 bases are a match to TRBD1. CDR1 and CDR2 from the germline V gene are SGHTS and YDEGEE. The CDR3 covers 16 residues. The trim removed 3 bases at V and 0 bases at J, leaving 5 bases unmatched. CDR3 protein: CASSSHGQGANYGYTF. CDR3 DNA sequence: TGTGCCAGCAGCTCCCACGGACAGGGGGCTAACTATGGCTACACCTTC.

The chain carries TRBV5-1 and TRBJ2-1; D may be TRBD2 (5 bases). The CDR3 has 11 residues. Trimming shortened V by 4 bases and J by 11 bases, and 10 bases separated the two germline ends. Germline V gene data show CDR1 as SGHRS and CDR2 as YFSETQ. CDR3 residues: CASSIPGKQFF. The CDR3 DNA sequence: TGCGCCAGCAGCATTCCGGGAAAGCAGTTCTTC. Together with reference TRBV5-1 and TRBJ2-1, the CDR3 gives the full variable domain: KAGVTQTPRYLIKTRGQQVTLSCSPISGHRSVSWYQQTPGQGLQFLFEYFSETQRNKGNFPGRFSGRQFSNSRSEMNVSTLELGDSALYLCASSIPGKQFFGPGTRLTVL.

V usage is TRBV11-2 and J usage is TRBJ2-7; possible D gene TRBD2, 6 bases. The CDR3 length is 15 residues. The germline gives CDR1 SGHAT, CDR2 FQNNGV. Deletions cut 1 base from V and 7 bases from J, with 17 bases between. The CDR3 coding sequence is TGTGCCAGCAGCTTAGGCGACGGGGGTTTAATAGAGCAGTACTTC. Its translation: CASSLGDGGLIEQYF. Full variable domain (remainder filled in from reference TRBV11-2 and TRBJ2-7): EAGVAQSPRYKIIEKRQSVAFWCNPISGHATLYWYQQILGQGPKLLIQFQNNGVVDDSQLPKDRFSAERLKGVDSTLKIQPAKLEDSAVYLCASSLGDGGLIEQYFGPGTRLTVT.

V gene TRBV10-3 combines with J gene TRBJ2-3; D ambiguous. The CDR3 runs to 14 residues. V was trimmed by 0 bases and J by 6 bases, leaving 10 bases between them. Germline CDR1 ENHRY, CDR2 SYGVKD. CDR3 amino acids: CAISESSGLDTQYF. The CDR3 DNA sequence: TGTGCCATCAGTGAGTCGTCAGGTCTGGATACGCAGTATTTT.

The V and J genes are TRBV30 and TRBJ1-2, with 7 bases fitting TRBD1. The germline CDR1 and CDR2 sequences are GTSNPN and SVGIG (reference sequence). The CDR3 length is 16 residues. The ends lost 2 bases at V and 2 bases at J; junction bases unmatched: 11. CDR3 residues: CAWSTPGQPLNYGYTF. DNA for the CDR3: TGTGCCTGGAGTACCCCGGGACAGCCCTTAAACTATGGCTACACCTTC.

The gene calls are TRBV10-3 and TRBJ1-5; 8 positions agree with TRBD1. The ends lost 9 bases at V and 4 bases at J; junction bases unmatched: 5. The CDR3 contains 13 residues. Germline V gene sequence: CDR1 ENHRY, CDR2 SYGVKD. The CDR3 reads CAIGQGGNQPQHF. CDR3 nucleotide sequence: TGTGCCATTGGACAGGGTGGAAATCAGCCCCAGCATTTT.

This chain joins TRBV5-4 and TRBJ2-1, with 7 nucleotides matching TRBD1. This CDR3 spans 14 amino acids. The V segment lost 3 bases and the J segment 5 bases; nucleotides outside the gene matches: 5. The germline gives CDR1 SGHNT, CDR2 YYREEE (reference sequence). Here the CDR3 reads CASSYRDRNNEQFF. Here the CDR3 DNA reads TGTGCCAGCAGCTACCGGGACAGAAACAATGAGCAGTTCTTC. The full variable domain, completed using reference TRBV5-4 and TRBJ2-1, is ETGVTQSPTHLIKTRGQQVTLRCSSQSGHNTVSWYQQALGQGPQFIFQYYREEENGRGNFPPRFSGLQFPNYSSELNVNALELDDSALYLCASSYRDRNNEQFFGPGTRLTVL.

This sequence joins TRBV5-1 and TRBJ2-3; 7 bases are shared with TRBD1. Germline V gene data show CDR1 as SGHRS and CDR2 as YFSETQ. V was clipped by 0 bases and J by 4 bases; unmatched bases: 5. CDR3 length: 15 residues. CDR3 nucleotides: TGCGCCAGCAGCTTGGAAGGGGGCAATCCAGATACGCAGTATTTT. This gives the protein CASSLEGGNPDTQYF.

J is TRBJ2-7 and V is TRBV7-9, with D perhaps being TRBD1 or TRBD2 (5 bases each). Germline CDR1 reads SEHNR; CDR2 reads FQNEAQ (reference sequence). The CDR3 loop spans 14 amino acids. V was cut by 4 bases and J by 7 bases, with 17 bases left in between. The CDR3 is CASSSSRDRVEQYF. CDR3 coding DNA: TGTGCCAGCAGCTCGAGCCGGGACCGCGTAGAGCAGTACTTC.

This chain joins TRBV10-3 and TRBJ2-5; 8 bases map to TRBD2. Germline CDR1 reads ENHRY; CDR2 reads SYGVKD. V was pared by 4 bases and J by 4 bases, with 8 bases of the junction left unmatched. The CDR3 spans 15 residues. In DNA form, the CDR3 reads TGTGCCATCAGTGGGCGGGGGGCGGATCGAGAGACCCAGTACTTC. It yields the protein CAISGRGADRETQYF.

Worth noting for this clone: The same CDR3 also results from other DNA sequences found in this sample. This chain links TRBV6-1 with TRBJ1-1; the match to TRBD1 covers 8 bases. V shed 6 bases and J 2 bases; nucleotides not matched to a gene: 5. The CDR3 has 14 residues. The germline gives CDR1 MNHNS, CDR2 SASEGT. CDR3 protein: CASSSGQGNTEAFF. Written as DNA, the CDR3 is TGTGCCAGCAGCTCCGGACAGGGTAACACTGAAGCTTTCTTT.